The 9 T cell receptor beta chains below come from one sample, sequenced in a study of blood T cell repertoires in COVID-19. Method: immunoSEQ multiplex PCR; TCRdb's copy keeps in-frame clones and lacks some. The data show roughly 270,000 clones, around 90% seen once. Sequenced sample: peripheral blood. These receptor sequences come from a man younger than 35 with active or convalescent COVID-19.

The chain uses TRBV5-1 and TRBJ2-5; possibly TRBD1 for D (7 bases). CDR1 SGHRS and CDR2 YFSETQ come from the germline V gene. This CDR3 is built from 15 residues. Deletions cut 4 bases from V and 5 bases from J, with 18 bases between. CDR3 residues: CASSPAGGPEETQYF. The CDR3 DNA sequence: TGCGCCAGCAGCCCAGCAGGGGGGCCGGAGGAGACCCAGTACTTC.

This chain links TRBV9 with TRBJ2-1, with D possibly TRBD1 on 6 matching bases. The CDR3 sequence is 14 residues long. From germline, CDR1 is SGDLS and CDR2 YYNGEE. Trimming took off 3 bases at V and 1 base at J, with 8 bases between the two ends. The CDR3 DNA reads TGTGCCAGCAGCGCAGACAGGTCCTACAATGAGCAGTTCTTC. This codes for CASSADRSYNEQFF.

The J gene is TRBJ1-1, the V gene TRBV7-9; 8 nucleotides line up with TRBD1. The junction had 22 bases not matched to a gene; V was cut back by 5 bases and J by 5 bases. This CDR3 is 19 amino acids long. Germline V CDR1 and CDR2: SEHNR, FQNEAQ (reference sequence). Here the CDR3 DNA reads TGTGCCAGCAGCGCACACCCCGGGGGACAGGTGGTAACTAAGACTGAAGCTTTCTTT. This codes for CASSAHPGGQVVTKTEAFF.

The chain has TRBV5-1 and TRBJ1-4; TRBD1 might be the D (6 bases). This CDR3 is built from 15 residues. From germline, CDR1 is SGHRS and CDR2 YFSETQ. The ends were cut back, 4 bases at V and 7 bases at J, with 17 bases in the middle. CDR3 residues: CASSPHRDTGEKLFF. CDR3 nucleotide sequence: TGCGCCAGCAGCCCACACAGGGATACGGGTGAAAAACTGTTTTTT.

CDR3 bases: TGCGCCAGCAGCCAGGGACTAGCGGGGTCCGGGGAGCTGTTTTTT. Translated, it gives CASSQGLAGSGELFF. The rearrangement uses TRBV5-1 and TRBJ2-2; 13 nucleotides line up with TRBD2. Germline V gene lookup returns CDR1 SGHRS and CDR2 YFSETQ. This CDR3 contains 15 residues. Trimming at V came to 4 bases and at J to 6 bases, leaving 3 bases not matched to a gene. Filled out from reference TRBV5-1 and TRBJ2-2, the complete variable domain reads KAGVTQTPRYLIKTRGQQVTLSCSPISGHRSVSWYQQTPGQGLQFLFEYFSETQRNKGNFPGRFSGRQFSNSRSEMNVSTLELGDSALYLCASSQGLAGSGELFFGEGSRLTVL.

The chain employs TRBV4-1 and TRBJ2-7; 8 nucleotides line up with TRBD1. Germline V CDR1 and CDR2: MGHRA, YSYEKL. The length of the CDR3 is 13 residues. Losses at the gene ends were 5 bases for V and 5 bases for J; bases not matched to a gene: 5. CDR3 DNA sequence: TGCGCCAGCAGCGGCGGACAGGGTAACGAGCAGTACTTC. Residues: CASSGGQGNEQYF.

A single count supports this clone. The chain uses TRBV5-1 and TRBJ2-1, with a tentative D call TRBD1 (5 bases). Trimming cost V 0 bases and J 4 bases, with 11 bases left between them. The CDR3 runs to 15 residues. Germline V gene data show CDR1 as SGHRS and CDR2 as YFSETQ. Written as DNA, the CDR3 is TGCGCCAGCAGCTTGGCGGACATACCGTACAATGAGCAGTTCTTC. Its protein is CASSLADIPYNEQFF. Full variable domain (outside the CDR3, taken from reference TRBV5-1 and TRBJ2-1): KAGVTQTPRYLIKTRGQQVTLSCSPISGHRSVSWYQQTPGQGLQFLFEYFSETQRNKGNFPGRFSGRQFSNSRSEMNVSTLELGDSALYLCASSLADIPYNEQFFGPGTRLTVL.

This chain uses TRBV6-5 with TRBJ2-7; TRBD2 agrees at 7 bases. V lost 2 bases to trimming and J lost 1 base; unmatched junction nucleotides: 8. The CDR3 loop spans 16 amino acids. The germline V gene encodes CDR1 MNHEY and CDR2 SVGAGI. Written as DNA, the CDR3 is TGTGCCAGCAGTTACGGGTTAGCGGGTTCTTCCTACGAGCAGTACTTC. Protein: CASSYGLAGSSYEQYF.

CDR3 in amino acids: CASSYAGPRAEAFF. The CDR3 DNA follows: TGTGCCAGCAGTTATGCCGGTCCACGGGCTGAAGCTTTCTTT. The J gene is TRBJ1-1, the V gene TRBV6-5; D uncertain. The germline V gene encodes CDR1 MNHEY and CDR2 SVGAGI. This CDR3 has 14 residues. With 3 bases removed from V and 6 bases from J, the gap between germline ends came to 14 bases.